This TCR beta chain was profiled in a study of cytomegalovirus exposure and HLA in healthy donors. Study outcomes and limitations: Most TCR sequences showed up rarely, but some public TCRs showed up in many donors.

Germline CDR1 and CDR2: SQVTM and ANQGSEA. V lost 7 bases, J lost 2 bases, and 13 bases lay in between. There are 13 residues in the CDR3. This clone was counted only a few times. Its antigen remains unidentified. Primers: 60 Vbeta forward and 13 Jbeta reverse. Repertoires were generated with immunoSEQ multiplex PCR, while TCRdb's copy carries only in-frame clones and drops some. Here the sample spans 200,000 to 250,000 clones, about 80% being singletons. This clonotype was obtained from a woman aged 55-69 years in good health and CMV-seropositive. The chain uses TRBV29-1 and TRBJ2-3; D is possibly TRBD2 (6 bases). Sequencing was performed on PBMCs. CDR3 sequence: CSALAENTDTQYF. In nucleotides, the CDR3 is TGCAGCGCATTAGCGGAGAACACAGATACGCAGTATTTT.